This TCR beta chain was retrieved from a study of CD8+ T cells in alopecia areata. Regarding the study as a whole: In scalp samples, resident alphabeta T cells of normal skin are also sequenced. Against the mouse data, patients shared TCRs less clearly, possibly for HLA reasons.

Obtained from alopecia areata patients were lesional scalp punch biopsies along with peripheral blood. The authors sorted CD4+ and CD8+ T cells from PBMCs. Extraction of RNA preceded its reverse transcription into cDNA, which served as the sequencing template. Some clones are missing from TCRdb's copy, which holds only in-frame ones; the method was immunoSEQ multiplex PCR. The sample includes about 98,000 clones, 40% to 45% seen only once; the top ten take 0.75% to 0.8%. This CDR3 is built from 15 residues. The V and J ends lost 3 bases and 5 bases, in that order; junction bases with no gene match: 10. Per germline, CDR1 LNHNV and CDR2 YYDKDF (reference sequence). Turning to this clone: No antigen is known for it.

The sequencing sample was made of CD4+ T cells sorted from blood. This clonotype originated in a human donor with alopecia areata. The chain combines TRBV15 with TRBJ2-7; 7 nucleotides align to TRBD1. The CDR3 sequence: CATSSLRQGGHEQYF. The DNA of the CDR3 is TGTGCCACCAGCAGCCTCCGACAGGGTGGCCACGAGCAGTACTTC.